Listed here are 16 T cell receptor beta chains from one sample, sequenced in a study of patients and donors after allogeneic stem cell transplantation. One entry per CDR3 protein results from TCRdb running MiXCR on the RT-PCR reads. This table holds 900,000 to 1,000,000 distinct CDR3 sequences, 18% found once. Sequencing input: blood, either unsorted or a sorted T cell fraction (not recorded which). All receptors come from a human donor who was either an allogeneic HSCT recipient or a stem cell or donor lymphocyte infusion donor (not recorded which). It is not recorded whose cells these are; they may come from a transplant donor.

The CDR3 region is CASSLELAGVRNTGELFF. CDR3 in DNA: TGTGCCAGCAGCTTGGAACTAGCGGGAGTACGGAACACCGGGGAGCTGTTTTTT. The chain is built from TRBV5-5 and TRBJ2-2, with 11 positions matching TRBD2. CDR1 is SGHKS and CDR2 is YYEKEE in the germline V gene (reference sequence). The CDR3 length is 18 residues. The ends lost 0 bases at V and 1 base at J; junction bases unmatched: 5.

This clonotype turned up a few times. The chain links TRBV12-3 or TRBV12-4 to TRBJ2-5; possibly TRBD2 for D (6 bases). This CDR3 has 13 residues. The germline V and J ends were trimmed by 4 bases and 4 bases, with 10 bases remaining between them. The CDR3 spells CASSSYGRETQYF. As DNA, the CDR3 is TGTGCCAGCAGTTCGTACGGGAGAGAGACCCAGTACTTC.

There are a few counts of this clonotype. The chain joins TRBV6-6 to TRBJ1-2; D is unclear. Germline CDR1 and CDR2: MNHNY and SVGAGI (reference sequence). This CDR3 has 13 residues. With 7 bases removed from V and 3 bases from J, the gap between germline ends came to 12 bases. The CDR3 bases are TGTGCCAGCAATACGGGGTACCACTATGGCTACACCTTC. Translated, it gives CASNTGYHYGYTF.

This clonotype was detected a few times. J is TRBJ2-6 and V is TRBV5-1; 10 nucleotides align to TRBD1. Trimming cost V 4 bases and J 1 base; bases outside gene matches: 8. The V gene's germline CDR1 is SGHRS and CDR2 YFSETQ. CDR3 length equals 18 residues. CDR3 DNA sequence: TGCGCCAGCAGCCAACCGACAGGGGGCTCATCTGGGGCCAACGTCCTGACTTTC. Translated: CASSQPTGGSSGANVLTF.

The chain carries TRBV30 and TRBJ2-1; no reliable D call. The germline gives CDR1 GTSNPN, CDR2 SVGIG (reference sequence). Trimming took off 8 bases at V and 0 bases at J, with 11 bases between the two ends. This CDR3 contains 13 residues. For the CDR3, the DNA is TGTGCCGGAGACACTATCTCCTACAATGAGCAGTTCTTC. Its protein product is CAGDTISYNEQFF. Full variable domain (rest looked up from reference TRBV30 and TRBJ2-1): SQTIHQWPATLVQPVGSPLSLECTVEGTSNPNLYWYRQAAGRGLQLLFYSVGIGQISSEVPQNLSASRPQDRQFILSSKKLLLSDSGFYLCAGDTISYNEQFFGPGTRLTVL.

This rearrangement joins TRBV7-9 to TRBJ1-1, with D hard to call. The CDR3 contains 13 residues. Between the trimmed V and J ends, which lost 4 bases and 5 bases, there was a span of 11 bases. Germline assignment: CDR1 SEHNR and CDR2 FQNEAQ (reference sequence). DNA for the CDR3: TGTGCCAGCAGCTGGGAGGGAGGAACTGAAGCTTTCTTT. Encoded protein: CASSWEGGTEAFF.

This clonotype came up a few times. The chain joins TRBV20-1 to TRBJ2-5; TRBD2 might be the D (6 bases). Per germline, CDR1 DFQATT and CDR2 SNEGSKA (reference sequence). This CDR3 region has 14 residues. V lost 3 bases and J lost 1, with 12 bases in between. CDR3 amino acids: CSASPGSFQETQYF. DNA of the CDR3: TGCAGTGCTAGCCCCGGGAGTTTCCAAGAGACCCAGTACTTC.

This clonotype showed up just a few times. CDR3 in DNA: TGTGCCTGGAGTGACCCGACTAGCGGATCCTACAATGAGCAGTTCTTC. Encoded protein: CAWSDPTSGSYNEQFF. This chain links TRBV30 with TRBJ2-1, with 9 bases identical to TRBD2. The J segment lost 1 base and the V segment lost 1 base, leaving 5 bases of the junction unmatched. The CDR3 has 16 amino acids. Germline V lookup: CDR1 GTSNPN, CDR2 SVGIG (reference sequence).

This clonotype has more than one count but fewer than ten. The V gene is TRBV20-1, the J gene TRBJ2-3; the D is unclear. Per germline, CDR1 DFQATT and CDR2 SNEGSKA (reference sequence). V lost 4 bases to trimming and J lost 7 bases, with 12 bases between them. This CDR3 spans 12 amino acids. CDR3 sequence reads: CSATAVGNTQYF. CDR3 nucleotide sequence: TGCAGTGCTACGGCGGTTGGTAATACGCAGTATTTT.

The chain links TRBV6-5 to TRBJ1-2; D not certain. The CDR3 is made up of 16 amino acids. CDR1 and CDR2 from the germline V gene are MNHEY and SVGAGI. V gave up 2 bases and J gave up 4 bases, with 17 bases separating them. Here the CDR3 reads CASSYPPGSGGYGYTF. The CDR3 nucleotides read TGTGCCAGCAGTTACCCACCGGGGTCGGGCGGCTATGGCTACACCTTC.

This clonotype came up a few times. The CDR3 DNA is TGTGCCAGCAGCTGGCCCAGGGGGCGCTTAAGCGGCTACACCTTC. Translation: CASSWPRGRLSGYTF. V usage is TRBV7-9 and J usage is TRBJ1-2; TRBD1 agrees at 8 bases. This CDR3 spans 15 amino acids. The V gene's germline CDR1 is SEHNR and CDR2 FQNEAQ (reference sequence). J gave up 8 bases and V 4 bases, and 12 bases lay outside the gene matches.

The chain links TRBV20-1 to TRBJ1-1; the D is unclear. V dropped 4 bases and J dropped 1 base, with 10 bases sitting between them. The CDR3 loop spans 13 amino acids. The germline gives CDR1 DFQATT, CDR2 SNEGSKA (reference sequence). The CDR3 sequence is CSATPDTNTEAFF. The DNA of the CDR3 is TGCAGTGCTACCCCAGACACGAACACTGAAGCTTTCTTT.

The chain couples TRBV4-3 to TRBJ2-7; D might be TRBD1 (6 bases). V was pared by 3 bases and J by 4 bases, with 13 bases between. In germline, CDR1 is LGHNA, CDR2 YSLEER. This CDR3 has 14 amino acids. CDR3 sequence reads: CASSQNRVGYEQYF. In DNA form, the CDR3 reads TGCGCCAGCAGCCAGAACAGGGTCGGGTACGAGCAGTACTTC.

The chain carries TRBV20-1 and TRBJ2-3; either TRBD1 or TRBD2 may supply D (5 bases each). The CDR3 spans 14 residues. The V gene's germline CDR1 is DFQATT and CDR2 SNEGSKA (reference sequence). Between the trimmed V and J ends, which lost 5 bases and 6 bases, there was a span of 18 bases. The CDR3 reads CSAPGTLKGDTQYF. CDR3 nucleotide sequence: TGCAGTGCTCCCGGGACCCTCAAGGGGGATACGCAGTATTTT.

This clonotype was found a few times. The chain combines TRBV12-3 or TRBV12-4 with TRBJ2-2, with D possibly matching TRBD1 (6 bases). V lost 4 bases and J 2 bases, leaving 14 bases between the germline ends. The CDR3 contains 16 residues. The DNA for the CDR3 is TGTGCCAGCAGTTGGCTGACAGGCCTCAACACCGGGGAGCTGTTTTTT. It yields the protein CASSWLTGLNTGELFF.

This rearrangement joins TRBV2 to TRBJ2-3; tentatively, D is TRBD1 (5 bases). This CDR3 is built from 16 residues. V was clipped by 3 bases and J by 6 bases, with 19 bases between them. CDR1 is SNHLY, CDR2 FYNNEI, per germline. The CDR3, as DNA: TGTGCCAGCAGTGACGGGCAGGGTTCAATCGTCGATACGCAGTATTTT. It is translated as CASSDGQGSIVDTQYF. Full variable domain (outside the CDR3, taken from reference TRBV2 and TRBJ2-3): EPEVTQTPSHQVTQMGQEVILRCVPISNHLYFYWYRQILGQKVEFLVSFYNNEISEKSEIFDDQFSVERPDGSNFTLKIRSTKLEDSAMYFCASSDGQGSIVDTQYFGPGTRLTVL.